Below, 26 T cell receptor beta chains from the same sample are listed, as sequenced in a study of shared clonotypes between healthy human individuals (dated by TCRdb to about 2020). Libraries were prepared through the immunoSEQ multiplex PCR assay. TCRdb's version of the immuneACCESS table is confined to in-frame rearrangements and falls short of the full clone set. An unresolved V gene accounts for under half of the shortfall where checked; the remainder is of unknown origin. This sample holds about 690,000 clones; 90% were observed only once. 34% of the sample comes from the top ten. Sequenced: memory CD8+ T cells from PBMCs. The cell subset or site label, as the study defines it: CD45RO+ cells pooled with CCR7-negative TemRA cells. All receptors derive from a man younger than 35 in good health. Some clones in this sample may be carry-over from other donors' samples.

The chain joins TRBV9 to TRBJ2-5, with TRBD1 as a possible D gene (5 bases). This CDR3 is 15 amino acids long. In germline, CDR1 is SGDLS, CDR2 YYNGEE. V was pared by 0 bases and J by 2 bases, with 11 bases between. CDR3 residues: CASSVDGHYQETQYF. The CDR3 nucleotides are TGTGCCAGCAGCGTAGACGGACATTATCAAGAGACCCAGTACTTC. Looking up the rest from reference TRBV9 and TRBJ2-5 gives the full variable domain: DSGVTQTPKHLITATGQRVTLRCSPRSGDLSVYWYQQSLDQGLQFLIQYYNGEERAKGNILERFSAQQFPDLHSELNLSSLELGDSALYFCASSVDGHYQETQYFGPGTRLLVL.

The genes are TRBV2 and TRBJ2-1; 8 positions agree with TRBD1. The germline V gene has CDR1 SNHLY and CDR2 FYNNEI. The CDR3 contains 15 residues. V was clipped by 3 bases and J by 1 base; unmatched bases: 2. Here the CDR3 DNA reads TGTGCCAGCAGTGACAGGGGGCTATCCTACAATGAGCAGTTCTTC. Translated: CASSDRGLSYNEQFF.

The CDR3 loop reads CASSQSPGQDPNYGYTF. For the CDR3, the DNA is TGTGCCAGCAGTCAAAGTCCGGGACAGGACCCTAACTATGGCTACACCTTC. V and J are TRBV11-2 and TRBJ1-2, with TRBD1 identical over 8 bases. V was clipped by 6 bases and J by 0 bases; unmatched bases: 12. CDR1 and CDR2 (germline): SGHAT, FQNNGV. The CDR3 runs to 17 residues.

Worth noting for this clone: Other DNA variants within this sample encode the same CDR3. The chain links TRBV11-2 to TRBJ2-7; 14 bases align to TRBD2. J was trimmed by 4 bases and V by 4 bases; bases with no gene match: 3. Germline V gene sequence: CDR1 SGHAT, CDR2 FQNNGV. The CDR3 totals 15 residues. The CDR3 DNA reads TGTGCCAGCAGCTCCGGGACTAGCGGGAGTTACGAGCAGTACTTC. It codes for CASSSGTSGSYEQYF.

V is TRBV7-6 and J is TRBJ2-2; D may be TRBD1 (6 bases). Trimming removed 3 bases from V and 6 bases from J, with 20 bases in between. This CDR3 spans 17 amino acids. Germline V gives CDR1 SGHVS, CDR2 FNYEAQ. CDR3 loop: CASSLALAGVSPGELFF. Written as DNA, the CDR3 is TGTGCCAGCAGCTTGGCCTTGGCAGGGGTTTCGCCCGGGGAGCTGTTTTTT. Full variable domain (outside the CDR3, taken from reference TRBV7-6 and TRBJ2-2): GAGVSQSPRYKVTKRGQDVALRCDPISGHVSLYWYRQALGQGPEFLTYFNYEAQQDKSGLPNDRFSAERPEGSISTLTIQRTEQRDSAMYRCASSLALAGVSPGELFFGEGSRLTVL.

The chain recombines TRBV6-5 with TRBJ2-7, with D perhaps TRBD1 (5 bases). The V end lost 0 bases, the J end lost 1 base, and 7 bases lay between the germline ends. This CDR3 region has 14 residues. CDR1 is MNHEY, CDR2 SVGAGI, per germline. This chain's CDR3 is CASSYSTASYEQYF. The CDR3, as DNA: TGTGCCAGCAGTTACTCGACAGCTTCCTACGAGCAGTACTTC.

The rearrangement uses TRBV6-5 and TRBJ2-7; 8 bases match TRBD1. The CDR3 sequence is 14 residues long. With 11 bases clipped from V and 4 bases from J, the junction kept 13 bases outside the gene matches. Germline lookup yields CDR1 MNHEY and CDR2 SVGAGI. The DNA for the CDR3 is TGTGCCCTTCCCGGGGGACAGGCGCTTTACGAGCAGTACTTC. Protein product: CALPGGQALYEQYF.

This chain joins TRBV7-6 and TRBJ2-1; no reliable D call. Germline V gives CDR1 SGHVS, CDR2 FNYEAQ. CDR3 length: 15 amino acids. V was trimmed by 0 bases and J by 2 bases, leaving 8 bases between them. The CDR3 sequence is CASSLAQNTYNEQFF. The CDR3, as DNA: TGTGCCAGCAGCTTAGCACAGAACACCTACAATGAGCAGTTCTTC.

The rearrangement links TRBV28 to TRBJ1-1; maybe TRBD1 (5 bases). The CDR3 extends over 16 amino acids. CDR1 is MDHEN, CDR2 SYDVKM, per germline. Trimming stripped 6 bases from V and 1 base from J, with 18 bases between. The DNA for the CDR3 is TGTGCCAGCAGCACTCGCGGAGGCAGGGCGAACACTGAAGCTTTCTTT. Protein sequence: CASSTRGGRANTEAFF.

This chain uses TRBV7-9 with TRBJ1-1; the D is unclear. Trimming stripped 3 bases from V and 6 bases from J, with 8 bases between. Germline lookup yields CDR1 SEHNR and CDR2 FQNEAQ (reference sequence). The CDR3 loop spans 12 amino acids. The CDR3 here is CASSFKRAEAFF. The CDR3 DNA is TGTGCCAGCAGCTTTAAGAGGGCTGAAGCTTTCTTT.

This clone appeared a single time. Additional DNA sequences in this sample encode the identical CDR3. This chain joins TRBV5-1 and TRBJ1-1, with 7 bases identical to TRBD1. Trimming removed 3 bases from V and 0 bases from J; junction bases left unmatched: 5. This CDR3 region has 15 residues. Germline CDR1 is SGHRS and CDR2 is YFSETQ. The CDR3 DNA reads TGCGCCAGCAGCTGGACAGGAGCCATGAACACTGAAGCTTTCTTT. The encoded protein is CASSWTGAMNTEAFF. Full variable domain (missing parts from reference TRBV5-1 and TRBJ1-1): KAGVTQTPRYLIKTRGQQVTLSCSPISGHRSVSWYQQTPGQGLQFLFEYFSETQRNKGNFPGRFSGRQFSNSRSEMNVSTLELGDSALYLCASSWTGAMNTEAFFGQGTRLTVV.

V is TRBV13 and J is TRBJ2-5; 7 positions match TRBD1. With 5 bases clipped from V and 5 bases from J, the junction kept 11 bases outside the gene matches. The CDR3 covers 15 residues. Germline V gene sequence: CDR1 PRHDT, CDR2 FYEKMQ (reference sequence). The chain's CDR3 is CASSPQVDRRETQYF. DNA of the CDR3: TGTGCCAGCAGCCCCCAGGTGGACAGGAGGGAGACCCAGTACTTC.

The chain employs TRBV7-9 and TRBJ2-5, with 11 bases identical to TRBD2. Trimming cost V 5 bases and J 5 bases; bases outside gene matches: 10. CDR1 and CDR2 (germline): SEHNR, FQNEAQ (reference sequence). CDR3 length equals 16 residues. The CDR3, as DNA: TGTGCCAGCAGCCAATTACTAGCGGGAGAGGAGGAGACCCAGTACTTC. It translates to CASSQLLAGEEETQYF.

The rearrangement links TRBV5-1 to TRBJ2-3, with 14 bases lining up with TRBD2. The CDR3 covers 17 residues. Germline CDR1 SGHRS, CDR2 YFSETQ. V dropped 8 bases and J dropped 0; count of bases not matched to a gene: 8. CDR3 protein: CASAGTSGSWSTDTQYF. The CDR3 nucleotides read TGCGCCAGTGCCGGGACTAGCGGGAGTTGGAGCACAGATACGCAGTATTTT.

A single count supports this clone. The CDR3 coding sequence is TGTGCCAGCAGCCCCGGGACAGCACATGGCTACACCTTC. Translation gives CASSPGTAHGYTF. This chain connects TRBV6-6 to TRBJ1-2, with 7 nucleotides matching TRBD1. This CDR3 has 13 amino acids. The ends lost 6 bases at V and 6 bases at J; junction bases unmatched: 7. Germline V gives CDR1 MNHNY, CDR2 SVGAGI (reference sequence).

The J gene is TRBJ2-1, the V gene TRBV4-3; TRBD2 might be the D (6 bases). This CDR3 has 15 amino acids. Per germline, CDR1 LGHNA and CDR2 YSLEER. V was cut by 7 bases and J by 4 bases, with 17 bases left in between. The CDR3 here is CASNGGLIPYNEQFF. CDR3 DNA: TGCGCCAGCAACGGGGGACTTATCCCGTACAATGAGCAGTTCTTC.

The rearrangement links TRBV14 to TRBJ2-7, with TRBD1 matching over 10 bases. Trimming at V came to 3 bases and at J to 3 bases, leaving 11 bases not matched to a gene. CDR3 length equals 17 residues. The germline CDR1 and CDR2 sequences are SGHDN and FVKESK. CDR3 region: CASSQTGDRGPNYEQYF. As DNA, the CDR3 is TGTGCCAGCAGCCAGACAGGAGACAGGGGGCCTAACTACGAGCAGTACTTC.

The CDR3 nucleotides are TGTGCCAGCAGTAGGGGGACAGGGTGGGATCAGCCCCAGCATTTT. Its protein product is CASSRGTGWDQPQHF. V and J are TRBV28 and TRBJ1-5; 9 bases map to TRBD1. Losses at the gene ends were 5 bases for V and 5 bases for J; bases not matched to a gene: 7. This CDR3 has 15 amino acids. The germline V gene has CDR1 MDHEN and CDR2 SYDVKM.

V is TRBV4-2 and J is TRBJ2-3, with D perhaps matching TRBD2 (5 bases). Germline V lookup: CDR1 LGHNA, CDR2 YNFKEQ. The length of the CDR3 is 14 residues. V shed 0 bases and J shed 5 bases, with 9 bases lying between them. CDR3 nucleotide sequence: TGTGCCAGCAGCCAAGAGCGGGCCCGAGATACGCAGTATTTT. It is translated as CASSQERARDTQYF.

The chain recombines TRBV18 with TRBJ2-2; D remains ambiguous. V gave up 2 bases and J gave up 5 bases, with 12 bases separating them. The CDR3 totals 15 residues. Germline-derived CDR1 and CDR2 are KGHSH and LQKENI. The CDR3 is CASSPDRVGTGELFF. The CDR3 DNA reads TGTGCCAGCTCACCAGATCGAGTGGGTACCGGGGAGCTGTTTTTT. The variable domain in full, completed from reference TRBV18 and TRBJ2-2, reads NAGVMQNPRHLVRRRGQEARLRCSPMKGHSHVYWYRQLPEEGLKFMVYLQKENIIDESGMPKERFSAEFPKEGPSILRIQQVVRGDSAAYFCASSPDRVGTGELFFGEGSRLTVL.

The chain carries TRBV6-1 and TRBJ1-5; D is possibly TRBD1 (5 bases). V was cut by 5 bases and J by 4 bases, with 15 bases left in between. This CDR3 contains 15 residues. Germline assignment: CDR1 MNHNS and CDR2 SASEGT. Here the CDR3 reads CASSLRDGENQPQHF. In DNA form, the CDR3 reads TGTGCCAGCAGTCTCCGGGACGGAGAGAATCAGCCCCAGCATTTT.

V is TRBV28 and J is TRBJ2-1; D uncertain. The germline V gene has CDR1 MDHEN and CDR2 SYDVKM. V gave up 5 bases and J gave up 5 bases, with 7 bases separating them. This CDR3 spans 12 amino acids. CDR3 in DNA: TGTGCCAGCAGTCCCCGAGACAATGAGCAGTTCTTC. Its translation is CASSPRDNEQFF. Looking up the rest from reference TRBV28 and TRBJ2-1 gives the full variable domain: DVKVTQSSRYLVKRTGEKVFLECVQDMDHENMFWYRQDPGLGLRLIYFSYDVKMKEKGDIPEGYSVSREKKERFSLILESASTNQTSMYLCASSPRDNEQFFGPGTRLTVL.

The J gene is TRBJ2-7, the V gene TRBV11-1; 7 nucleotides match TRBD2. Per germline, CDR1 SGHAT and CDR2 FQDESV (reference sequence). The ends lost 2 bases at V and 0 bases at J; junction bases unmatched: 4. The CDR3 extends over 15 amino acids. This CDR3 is CASSLKAGHSYEQYF. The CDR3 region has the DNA TGTGCCAGCAGCTTAAAAGCGGGGCACTCCTACGAGCAGTACTTC. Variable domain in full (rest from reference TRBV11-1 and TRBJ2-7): EAEVAQSPRYKITEKSQAVAFWCDPISGHATLYWYRQILGQGPELLVQFQDESVVDDSQLPKDRFSAERLKGVDSTLKIQPAELGDSAMYLCASSLKAGHSYEQYFGPGTRLTVT.

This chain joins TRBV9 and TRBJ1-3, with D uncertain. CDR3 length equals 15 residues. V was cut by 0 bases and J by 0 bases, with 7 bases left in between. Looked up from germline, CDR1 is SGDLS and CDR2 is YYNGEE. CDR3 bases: TGTGCCAGCAGCGTAGCAGGCCACTCTGGAAACACCATATATTTT. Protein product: CASSVAGHSGNTIYF.

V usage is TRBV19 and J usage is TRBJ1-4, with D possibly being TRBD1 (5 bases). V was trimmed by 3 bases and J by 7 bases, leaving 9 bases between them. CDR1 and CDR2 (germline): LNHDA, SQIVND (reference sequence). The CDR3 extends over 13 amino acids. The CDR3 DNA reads TGTGCCAGTAGTATTCTCAGGGCTGAAAAACTGTTTTTT. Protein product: CASSILRAEKLFF.

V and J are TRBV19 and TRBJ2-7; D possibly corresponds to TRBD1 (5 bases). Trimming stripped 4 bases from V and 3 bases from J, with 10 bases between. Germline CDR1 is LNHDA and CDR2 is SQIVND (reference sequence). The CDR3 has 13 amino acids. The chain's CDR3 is CASSTGHSYEQYF. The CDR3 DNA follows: TGTGCCAGTAGTACAGGACATAGCTACGAGCAGTACTTC.